A few counts support the clone carrying this T cell receptor (beta chain). The target antigen is unknown. Patients were excluded for uncontrolled infection, other autoimmune disease, pregnancy or lactation. Diagnostic decisions used clinical symptoms, serum thyroxine and TRAb, thyroid ultrasound and orbital computed tomography. RNA transcripts yielded amplified TCR beta CDR3 regions. First-round RT-PCR targeting the TCR CDR3 was performed with the HTBI primer set. TCRdb ran MiXCR on the multiplex PCR reads and lists one entry per CDR3 protein. The repertoire has approximately 640,000 distinct CDR3 sequences, just under 45% of them found once; the top ten carry less than 9.5%. This sample is part of a study of T cells in Graves' hyperthyroidism and ophthalmopathy. Overall study results and limits: Most expanded thyroid clonotypes above 0.001 also appeared in blood. Stable hyperthyroidism was told apart from ophthalmopathy by a model built on 13 V-J features.

The V and J ends lost 5 bases and 0 bases respectively, with 11 bases between them. CDR3 length: 14 residues. Per the germline V gene, CDR1 is SGHRS and CDR2 is YFSETQ. The sample comprised peripheral blood or thyroid tissue (not recorded which). The chain links TRBV5-1 to TRBJ1-2; no firm D call. The clonotype was recovered from an adult man with Graves' disease, either hyperthyroidism or ophthalmopathy (not recorded which). CDR3 in DNA: TGCGCCAGCAGTACCCAACCCTCTAACTATGGCTACACCTTC. This codes for CASSTQPSNYGYTF.